These 27 T cell receptor beta chains were all obtained from the same sample, sequenced in a study of blood T cell repertoires in COVID-19. Clones were sequenced by immunoSEQ multiplex PCR, and TCRdb holds only the in-frame ones, with some missing. The sample lists around 41,000 clones, about 80% occurring once. Sequenced sample: peripheral blood. All receptors derive from a woman at least 80 years old with acute or convalescent COVID-19.

The chain couples TRBV19 to TRBJ2-3, with D possibly matching TRBD2 (7 bases). The length of the CDR3 is 13 residues. V lost 10 bases, J lost 0 bases, and 11 bases lay in between. CDR1 is LNHDA and CDR2 is SQIVND in the germline V gene (reference sequence). The CDR3 bases are TGTGCCATCAAGGGGGGGAGCACAGATACGCAGTATTTT. As protein: CAIKGGSTDTQYF.

The rearrangement uses TRBV7-2 and TRBJ2-5; maybe TRBD2 (5 bases). Between the trimmed V and J ends, which lost 3 bases and 2 bases, there was a span of 10 bases. The CDR3 is made up of 14 amino acids. CDR1 is SGHTA, CDR2 FQGNSA, per germline. Written as DNA, the CDR3 is TGTGCCAGCAGCTTTGGAGGCCATCAAGAGACCCAGTACTTC. Protein sequence: CASSFGGHQETQYF.

The J gene is TRBJ1-2, the V gene TRBV19; 9 nucleotides match TRBD1. CDR1 LNHDA and CDR2 SQIVND come from the germline V gene (reference sequence). Trimming cost V 6 bases and J 6 bases; bases outside gene matches: 8. The CDR3 consists of 14 residues. CDR3 bases: TGTGCCAGTAGGATACAGGGGGCGAAAGATGGCTACACCTTC. Its translation is CASRIQGAKDGYTF.

The chain joins TRBV7-2 to TRBJ1-1; D call uncertain. Between the trimmed V and J ends, which lost 6 bases and 5 bases, there was a span of 10 bases. The CDR3 spans 12 residues. Germline loops: CDR1 SGHTA, CDR2 FQGNSA. The CDR3 DNA reads TGTGCCAGCAGGCGGGTGGGGACTGAAGCTTTCTTT. This codes for CASRRVGTEAFF.

V is TRBV2 and J is TRBJ1-1; weak D call: TRBD1 (6 bases). V was trimmed by 0 bases and J by 2 bases, leaving 22 bases between them. This CDR3 has 19 amino acids. Germline CDR1 reads SNHLY; CDR2 reads FYNNEI. CDR3 DNA: TGTGCCAGCAGTGAAGCTGGGGGCTTCTTTGGGCATCGTAACACTGAAGCTTTCTTT. As protein: CASSEAGGFFGHRNTEAFF. The complete variable domain, with remaining parts taken from reference TRBV2 and TRBJ1-1, reads EPEVTQTPSHQVTQMGQEVILRCVPISNHLYFYWYRQILGQKVEFLVSFYNNEISEKSEIFDDQFSVERPDGSNFTLKIRSTKLEDSAMYFCASSEAGGFFGHRNTEAFFGQGTRLTVV.

The chain links TRBV4-2 to TRBJ1-4; 7 nucleotides line up with TRBD1. This CDR3 region has 14 residues. Germline trimming cut 6 bases from V and 1 base from J; bases unmatched to any gene: 2. The germline V gene encodes CDR1 LGHNA and CDR2 YNFKEQ. CDR3 protein: CASSAGGTNEKLFF. The CDR3, as DNA: TGTGCCAGCAGTGCAGGGGGAACTAATGAAAAACTGTTTTTT.

V gene TRBV27 combines with J gene TRBJ2-7; 8 nucleotides agree with TRBD1. Losses at the gene ends were 4 bases for V and 4 bases for J; bases not matched to a gene: 12. Germline-derived CDR1 and CDR2 are MNHEY and SMNVEV (reference sequence). This CDR3 has 16 residues. As DNA, the CDR3 is TGTGCCAGCAGTTCGCCGGGGGCAGGGGGCGTTTACGAGCAGTACTTC. Translating it yields CASSSPGAGGVYEQYF.

The CDR3 loop reads CASNTGRPDTQYF. The DNA of the CDR3 is TGTGCCAGTAATACAGGGCGTCCGGATACGCAGTATTTT. The chain has TRBV19 and TRBJ2-3, with a tentative D call TRBD1 (6 bases). This CDR3 contains 13 residues. V gave up 7 bases and J gave up 6 bases, with 14 bases separating them. CDR1 and CDR2 from the germline V gene are LNHDA and SQIVND (reference sequence). Drawing the rest from reference TRBV19 and TRBJ2-3, the complete variable domain is DGGITQSPKYLFRKEGQNVTLSCEQNLNHDAMYWYRQDPGQGLRLIYYSQIVNDFQKGDIAEGYSVSREKKESFPLTVTSAQKNPTAFYLCASNTGRPDTQYFGPGTRLTVL.

J is TRBJ1-5 and V is TRBV18; D not resolved. Germline-derived CDR1 and CDR2 are KGHSH and LQKENI. The CDR3 totals 18 residues. V lost 3 bases to trimming and J lost 3 bases, with 21 bases between them. The CDR3 coding sequence is TGTGCCAGCTCACCCCTGGGAGTGGAAGGGCCCAACAATCAGCCCCAGCATTTT. Protein: CASSPLGVEGPNNQPQHF.

V and J are TRBV30 and TRBJ2-1, with D maybe TRBD1 (5 bases). The ends were cut back, 3 bases at V and 0 bases at J, with 9 bases in the middle. The CDR3 spans 14 residues. Germline CDR1 reads GTSNPN; CDR2 reads SVGIG (reference sequence). CDR3 protein: CAWSLTDSYNEQFF. Here the CDR3 DNA reads TGTGCCTGGAGCCTGACAGACTCCTACAATGAGCAGTTCTTC.

V is TRBV7-9 and J is TRBJ2-1; tentative D call: TRBD2 (6 bases). Germline V gene sequence: CDR1 SEHNR, CDR2 FQNEAQ (reference sequence). V was clipped by 6 bases and J by 0 bases, with 12 bases between them. This CDR3 comprises 15 residues. The CDR3 nucleotides are TGTGCCAGCAGTCCGCGGGGAAACTCCTACAATGAGCAGTTCTTC. It translates to CASSPRGNSYNEQFF.

This clone has a single count. The chain recombines TRBV6-5 with TRBJ2-7, with a tentative D call TRBD1 (6 bases). Trimming shortened V by 5 bases and J by 0 bases, and 11 bases separated the two germline ends. This CDR3 comprises 14 residues. Germline lookup yields CDR1 MNHEY and CDR2 SVGAGI. The CDR3 region has the DNA TGTGCCAGCAGTCTGGACAGCTACTCCTACGAGCAGTACTTC. Its translation: CASSLDSYSYEQYF.

This sequence joins TRBV19 and TRBJ1-6; 7 bases agree with TRBD1. Germline V gene data show CDR1 as LNHDA and CDR2 as SQIVND (reference sequence). CDR3 length: 12 amino acids. With 6 bases clipped from V and 10 bases from J, the junction kept 3 bases outside the gene matches. This chain's CDR3 is CASSTGESPLHF. The DNA of the CDR3 is TGTGCCAGTAGCACAGGGGAATCACCCCTCCACTTT.

The chain recombines TRBV5-1 with TRBJ1-1; 8 nucleotides match TRBD1. Per germline, CDR1 SGHRS and CDR2 YFSETQ. V shed 4 bases and J 4 bases; nucleotides not matched to a gene: 6. This CDR3 is 14 amino acids long. CDR3 sequence (DNA): TGCGCCAGCAGCCTCACAGGGGGGACCACTGAAGCTTTCTTT. It codes for CASSLTGGTTEAFF.

The J gene is TRBJ2-3, the V gene TRBV18; 8 nucleotides line up with TRBD1. This CDR3 is built from 15 residues. The V gene's germline CDR1 is KGHSH and CDR2 LQKENI. V lost 4 bases and J lost 3; bases outside the gene matches: 6. The CDR3 DNA reads as TGTGCCAGCTCACGGCCCGGGACAGGTACAGATACGCAGTATTTT. Amino acids: CASSRPGTGTDTQYF.

This clone came up once. Here the CDR3 DNA reads TGTGCCAGCAGCTCGGCCGGGGGGTCTGGAAACACCATATATTTT. Residues: CASSSAGGSGNTIYF. This chain links TRBV5-4 with TRBJ1-3, with D possibly matching TRBD1 (5 bases). The V gene lost 3 bases and the J gene lost 1 base, with 11 bases spanning the gap. The CDR3 spans 15 residues. Germline assignment: CDR1 SGHNT and CDR2 YYREEE (reference sequence).

This clone was seen a few times. The chain employs TRBV19 and TRBJ2-1; perhaps TRBD2 as D (5 bases). Deletions cut 3 bases from V and 9 bases from J, with 12 bases between. The CDR3 is made up of 13 amino acids. Germline CDR1 reads LNHDA; CDR2 reads SQIVND (reference sequence). CDR3 sequence reads: CASSISGVAEQFF. CDR3 bases: TGTGCCAGTAGTATTTCCGGGGTTGCTGAGCAGTTCTTC.

V is TRBV7-8 and J is TRBJ1-1; a weak D match, TRBD1 (5 bases). Germline loops: CDR1 SGHVS, CDR2 FQNEAQ. Trimming shortened V by 10 bases and J by 0 bases, and 12 bases separated the two germline ends. The CDR3 runs to 13 residues. Here the CDR3 reads CATSRTLNTEAFF. CDR3 coding DNA: TGTGCCACATCACGGACATTGAACACTGAAGCTTTCTTT.

This clone was observed a handful of times. The chain employs TRBV19 and TRBJ1-2; tentatively, D is TRBD1 (5 bases). Germline assignment: CDR1 LNHDA and CDR2 SQIVND (reference sequence). CDR3 size: 15 residues. V dropped 5 bases and J dropped 8 bases, with 21 bases sitting between them. CDR3 in amino acids: CASSRGGAQIGGYTF. The CDR3 DNA is TGTGCCAGTAGTCGGGGAGGGGCGCAAATCGGAGGCTACACCTTC.

Here the CDR3 reads CASSLAGGNEQYF. The CDR3 bases are TGCGCCAGCAGCTTGGCCGGAGGGAACGAGCAGTACTTC. The V gene is TRBV5-1, the J gene TRBJ2-7, with D tentatively TRBD2 (6 bases). V dropped 0 bases and J dropped 5 bases, with 9 bases sitting between them. Germline V gene sequence: CDR1 SGHRS, CDR2 YFSETQ. CDR3 size: 13 residues.

This chain uses TRBV7-2 with TRBJ1-2; D unresolved. CDR1 is SGHTA, CDR2 FQGNSA, per germline. The ends were cut back, 2 bases at V and 4 bases at J, with 14 bases in the middle. This CDR3 comprises 15 residues. CDR3 loop: CASSLPPAVAYGYTF. The CDR3 bases are TGTGCCAGCAGCTTACCCCCCGCAGTGGCCTATGGCTACACCTTC.

For the CDR3, the DNA is TGTGCCAGCAGCTCCAGGGACAGGGTATGGCCCTCTGGGGCCAACGTCCTGACTTTC. Its translation is CASSSRDRVWPSGANVLTF. The chain recombines TRBV7-9 with TRBJ2-6; 9 positions match TRBD1. This CDR3 spans 19 amino acids. CDR1 is SEHNR, CDR2 FQNEAQ, per germline (reference sequence). Losses at the gene ends were 4 bases for V and 0 bases for J; bases not matched to a gene: 10. Filled out from reference TRBV7-9 and TRBJ2-6, the complete variable domain reads DTGVSQNPRHKITKRGQNVTFRCDPISEHNRLYWYRQTLGQGPEFLTYFQNEAQLEKSRLLSDRFSAERPKGSFSTLEIQRTEQGDSAMYLCASSSRDRVWPSGANVLTFGAGSRLTVL.

V usage is TRBV11-2 and J usage is TRBJ1-1, with no clear D. Germline CDR1 and CDR2: SGHAT and FQNNGV. V dropped 2 bases and J dropped 1 base, with 5 bases sitting between them. This CDR3 is 13 amino acids long. The CDR3 nucleotides read TGTGCCAGCAGCTTAAACGGGAACACTGAAGCTTTCTTT. Encoded protein: CASSLNGNTEAFF.

V is TRBV27 and J is TRBJ1-1, with 8 bases identical to TRBD1. Trimming cost V 4 bases and J 6 bases; bases outside gene matches: 10. The CDR3 has 15 amino acids. Germline V CDR1 and CDR2: MNHEY, SMNVEV (reference sequence). This chain's CDR3 is CASSSLGQGIPEAFF. In DNA form, the CDR3 reads TGTGCCAGCAGTTCTCTAGGACAGGGTATCCCTGAAGCTTTCTTT.

This chain connects TRBV6-5 to TRBJ1-1; D gene unclear. The CDR3 runs to 14 residues. CDR1 is MNHEY, CDR2 SVGAGI, per germline. Trimming stripped 7 bases from V and 8 bases from J, with 20 bases between. The CDR3 reads CASNSRAGSNEAFF. Here the CDR3 DNA reads TGTGCCAGCAATTCTAGGGCGGGGTCGAACGAAGCTTTCTTT.

V is TRBV5-6 and J is TRBJ2-1; D may be TRBD2 (6 bases). CDR1 is SGHDT and CDR2 is YYEEEE in the germline V gene. V lost 3 bases and J lost 12, with 25 bases in between. This CDR3 has 16 amino acids. CDR3 DNA sequence: TGTGCCAGCAGCTGGAGGAGGGGACTCGCATTTCTCCGGCAGTTCTTC. Translating it yields CASSWRRGLAFLRQFF.

V gene TRBV5-8 combines with J gene TRBJ2-3; perhaps TRBD1 as D (5 bases). The CDR3 consists of 14 residues. Germline CDR1 SGHTS, CDR2 YDEGEE. V was pared by 3 bases and J by 5 bases, with 13 bases between. CDR3 DNA sequence: TGTGCCAGCAGCTCGGCCCTGCAGGGAGATACGCAGTATTTT. Encoded protein: CASSSALQGDTQYF.